This entry lists 27 T cell receptor beta chains sequenced from one sample in a study of CD8+ T cells in alopecia areata. The treatment: oral pan-JAK inhibitor, 5-10 mg twice daily. Once RNA had been extracted, it was reverse transcribed into cDNA to act as the sequencing template. Repertoires were generated with immunoSEQ multiplex PCR, while TCRdb's copy carries only in-frame clones and drops some. The sample has about 120,000 clones; roughly 60% are singletons. This material consisted of CD8+ T cells sorted from blood, taken at week 4, from a patient treated with tofacitinib. The receptors were gathered from a human donor with alopecia areata.

This chain connects TRBV11-3 to TRBJ2-1; TRBD2 matches at 7 bases. The germline V gene encodes CDR1 SGHNT and CDR2 YENEEA. The V and J ends lost 5 bases and 8 bases, in that order; junction bases with no gene match: 6. The CDR3 spans 13 residues. The DNA for the CDR3 is TGTGCCAGCAGCCCGCGGGAGTCTGATGAGCAGTTCTTC. Amino acids: CASSPRESDEQFF.

This chain joins TRBV13 and TRBJ2-4; 9 nucleotides match TRBD2. The CDR3 sequence is 15 residues long. CDR1 and CDR2 (germline): PRHDT, FYEKMQ (reference sequence). The V gene end was trimmed by 2 bases and the J gene end by 4 bases; junction bases not matched to a gene: 3. CDR3 bases: TGTGCCAGCAGCTTATATGGACTAGCGAAAAACATTCAGTACTTC. It encodes CASSLYGLAKNIQYF.

The V and J genes are TRBV9 and TRBJ2-5, with TRBD1 as a possible D gene (6 bases). Germline V gene sequence: CDR1 SGDLS, CDR2 YYNGEE. This CDR3 comprises 13 residues. The germline V and J ends were trimmed by 0 bases and 5 bases, with 8 bases remaining between them. The CDR3 protein is CASSVGQEETQYF. The CDR3 DNA reads TGTGCCAGCAGCGTAGGACAGGAGGAGACCCAGTACTTC.

The chain combines TRBV2 with TRBJ2-1, with 9 positions matching TRBD2. Trimming removed 4 bases from V and 9 bases from J; junction bases left unmatched: 13. This CDR3 spans 16 amino acids. Germline CDR1 is SNHLY and CDR2 is FYNNEI. CDR3 coding DNA: TGTGCCAGCAGTGCACCCGGAAGTAGCGGGGGCCCTGAGCAGTTCTTC. It yields the protein CASSAPGSSGGPEQFF.

The chain is built from TRBV29-1 and TRBJ1-2, with D unclear. Looked up from germline, CDR1 is SQVTM and CDR2 is ANQGSEA. V lost 7 bases, J lost 7 bases, and 22 bases lay in between. The CDR3 covers 14 residues. CDR3: CSAMGGGRPFGYTF. In DNA, the CDR3 is TGCAGCGCCATGGGTGGAGGACGCCCCTTTGGCTACACCTTC.

This clone showed up just a few times. This sequence joins TRBV30 and TRBJ2-7; tentatively, D is TRBD1 or TRBD2 (5 bases each). Trimming removed 2 bases from V and 3 bases from J, with 11 bases in between. Germline lookup yields CDR1 GTSNPN and CDR2 SVGIG (reference sequence). This CDR3 is built from 13 residues. The CDR3 DNA sequence: TGTGCCTGGAGTTCGTTTGGGGGCTACGAGCAGTACTTC. The encoded protein is CAWSSFGGYEQYF.

This clone was seen a few times. V and J are TRBV27 and TRBJ2-7, with D uncertain. The V end lost 6 bases, the J end lost 4 bases, and 10 bases lay between the germline ends. Germline CDR1 MNHEY, CDR2 SMNVEV (reference sequence). The CDR3 runs to 12 residues. CDR3: CASSRLGYEQYF. In DNA form, the CDR3 reads TGTGCCAGCAGCCGTCTTGGATACGAGCAGTACTTC.

The CDR3 DNA reads as TGTGCCAGCAGCTGGACAGGGGAGTCAGATACGCAGTATTTT. Translated: CASSWTGESDTQYF. The V call is TRBV5-4, the J call TRBJ2-3, with 9 bases identical to TRBD1. In germline, CDR1 is SGHNT, CDR2 YYREEE (reference sequence). The CDR3 is 14 residues long. V lost 3 bases to trimming and J lost 4 bases; unmatched junction nucleotides: 3.

This clone has a handful of counts. The rearrangement links TRBV13 to TRBJ2-5; D is perhaps TRBD2 (5 bases). Germline values: CDR1 PRHDT, CDR2 FYEKMQ (reference sequence). The germline V and J ends were trimmed by 5 bases and 4 bases, with 8 bases remaining between them. The CDR3 is 12 amino acids. This CDR3 is CASSPEGETQYF. CDR3 DNA: TGTGCCAGCAGCCCTGAGGGAGAGACCCAGTACTTC. Full variable domain (rest looked up from reference TRBV13 and TRBJ2-5): AAGVIQSPRHLIKEKRETATLKCYPIPRHDTVYWYQQGPGQDPQFLISFYEKMQSDKGSIPDRFSAQQFSDYHSELNMSSLELGDSALYFCASSPEGETQYFGPGTRLLVL.

J is TRBJ2-3 and V is TRBV9; tentatively, D is TRBD2 (5 bases). CDR1 is SGDLS, CDR2 YYNGEE, per germline. V gave up 0 bases and J gave up 3 bases, with 11 bases separating them. This CDR3 has 15 amino acids. CDR3 sequence: CASSVVGVETDTQYF. The CDR3 DNA reads as TGTGCCAGCAGCGTAGTCGGGGTGGAGACAGATACGCAGTATTTT.

J is TRBJ1-2 and V is TRBV19, with 8 bases fitting TRBD1. Germline-derived CDR1 and CDR2 are LNHDA and SQIVND (reference sequence). This CDR3 spans 17 amino acids. The V gene end was trimmed by 3 bases and the J gene end by 2 bases; junction bases not matched to a gene: 11. DNA for the CDR3: TGTGCCAGTAGTATTTTTCCAGGGGGCGACTCCAACTATGGCTACACCTTC. Protein sequence: CASSIFPGGDSNYGYTF. Supplemented by reference TRBV19 and TRBJ1-2, the full variable domain reads DGGITQSPKYLFRKEGQNVTLSCEQNLNHDAMYWYRQDPGQGLRLIYYSQIVNDFQKGDIAEGYSVSREKKESFPLTVTSAQKNPTAFYLCASSIFPGGDSNYGYTFGSGTRLTVV.

The gene calls are TRBV4-1 and TRBJ2-5; D may be TRBD1 (5 bases). CDR3 length equals 17 residues. Germline CDR1 and CDR2: MGHRA and YSYEKL. The V end lost 0 bases, the J end lost 1 base, and 15 bases lay between the germline ends. CDR3 sequence (DNA): TGCGCCAGCAGCCAAGAGCCCGCAGACAGTTTCCAAGAGACCCAGTACTTC. Amino acid sequence: CASSQEPADSFQETQYF.

This chain connects TRBV2 to TRBJ2-3; D is uncertain. Germline V lookup: CDR1 SNHLY, CDR2 FYNNEI. V lost 7 bases and J 0 bases, leaving 5 bases between the germline ends. The CDR3 is made up of 12 amino acids. The CDR3 DNA reads TGTGCCAGCATCCACAGCACAGATACGCAGTATTTT. It is translated as CASIHSTDTQYF.

This clone has only a few counts. The chain couples TRBV9 to TRBJ2-7, with 11 bases matching TRBD1. The CDR3 is 14 amino acids. The V gene's germline CDR1 is SGDLS and CDR2 YYNGEE. Trimming removed 2 bases from V and 5 bases from J; junction bases left unmatched: 3. The CDR3: CASSVEGQGDEQYF. CDR3 sequence (DNA): TGTGCCAGCAGCGTGGAGGGACAGGGGGACGAGCAGTACTTC. Using reference TRBV9 and TRBJ2-7 for the parts outside the CDR3, the full variable domain is DSGVTQTPKHLITATGQRVTLRCSPRSGDLSVYWYQQSLDQGLQFLIQYYNGEERAKGNILERFSAQQFPDLHSELNLSSLELGDSALYFCASSVEGQGDEQYFGPGTRLTVT.

This clone has just a few counts. The J gene is TRBJ2-7, the V gene TRBV27; TRBD2 might be the D (5 bases). Trimming cost V 5 bases and J 5 bases, with 7 bases left between them. CDR1 and CDR2 from the germline V gene are MNHEY and SMNVEV (reference sequence). The CDR3 loop spans 11 amino acids. The CDR3 loop reads CASSDYDEQYF. In nucleotides, the CDR3 is TGTGCCAGCAGTGACTATGACGAGCAGTACTTC.

The rearrangement joins TRBV4-3 to TRBJ1-1, with D possibly being TRBD1 (6 bases). V lost 5 bases and J 0 bases, leaving 13 bases between the germline ends. Germline CDR1 LGHNA, CDR2 YSLEER. The CDR3 is 15 amino acids. The CDR3 reads CASSVLQGMNTEAFF. CDR3 sequence (DNA): TGCGCCAGCAGCGTCCTACAGGGTATGAACACTGAAGCTTTCTTT.

The chain recombines TRBV7-8 with TRBJ2-7, with TRBD2 identical over 8 bases. Germline V gene lookup returns CDR1 SGHVS and CDR2 FQNEAQ. V was pared by 5 bases and J by 7 bases, with 10 bases of the junction left unmatched. This CDR3 region has 14 residues. The CDR3 is CASSLTSDSGEQYF. CDR3 sequence (DNA): TGTGCCAGCAGCCTGACTAGCGACTCAGGGGAGCAGTACTTC.

This chain connects TRBV30 to TRBJ2-3; D gene unclear. CDR1 and CDR2 from the germline V gene are GTSNPN and SVGIG (reference sequence). The V end was cut by 0 bases, the J end by 4 bases, with 11 bases between. The CDR3 totals 14 residues. CDR3 residues: CAWSVHRVSDTQYF. CDR3 in DNA: TGTGCCTGGAGTGTACATAGGGTTTCAGATACGCAGTATTTT.

The J gene is TRBJ2-5, the V gene TRBV30; D gene unclear. V was trimmed by 1 base and J by 1 base, leaving 10 bases between them. The CDR3 consists of 14 residues. Germline V gene sequence: CDR1 GTSNPN, CDR2 SVGIG (reference sequence). CDR3 DNA: TGTGCCTGGAGTGAGTGGGTCAGCCAAGAGACCCAGTACTTC. Its translation: CAWSEWVSQETQYF. Complete variable domain (other parts from reference TRBV30 and TRBJ2-5): SQTIHQWPATLVQPVGSPLSLECTVEGTSNPNLYWYRQAAGRGLQLLFYSVGIGQISSEVPQNLSASRPQDRQFILSSKKLLLSDSGFYLCAWSEWVSQETQYFGPGTRLLVL.

The rearrangement joins TRBV7-2 to TRBJ2-1; 8 bases are shared with TRBD2. V shed 1 base and J 4 bases; nucleotides not matched to a gene: 3. The germline CDR1 and CDR2 sequences are SGHTA and FQGNSA. There are 15 residues in the CDR3. This CDR3 is CASSLVAGGYNEQFF. DNA of the CDR3: TGTGCCAGCAGCTTAGTTGCGGGGGGTTACAATGAGCAGTTCTTC.

The V call is TRBV29-1, the J call TRBJ2-7; no firm D call. Trimming left V 0 bases short and J 0 bases short, with 9 bases between. CDR3 length equals 14 residues. Germline V lookup: CDR1 SQVTM, CDR2 ANQGSEA. The chain's CDR3 is CSVEDISSSYEQYF. The CDR3 DNA follows: TGCAGCGTTGAAGATATAAGTAGCTCCTACGAGCAGTACTTC.

V is TRBV7-9 and J is TRBJ1-1; maybe TRBD1 (5 bases). This CDR3 has 15 residues. The V gene's germline CDR1 is SEHNR and CDR2 FQNEAQ (reference sequence). V dropped 3 bases and J dropped 4 bases, with 15 bases sitting between them. The CDR3 protein is CASSLIVSRGTEAFF. CDR3 in DNA: TGTGCCAGCAGCTTGATTGTGTCGAGGGGCACTGAAGCTTTCTTT.

This clone was detected a few times. The chain couples TRBV29-1 to TRBJ1-1, with D perhaps matching TRBD1 (6 bases). Germline CDR1 is SQVTM and CDR2 is ANQGSEA. The CDR3 sequence is 14 residues long. Trimming took 3 bases from V and 0 from J, leaving 11 bases between them. CDR3 in DNA: TGCAGCGTTGACCTGGGACATGTGAACACTGAAGCTTTCTTT. This encodes CSVDLGHVNTEAFF.

On this clone: The sample contains more than one DNA sequence encoding this CDR3. This chain connects TRBV5-4 to TRBJ2-3; a weak D match, TRBD2 (5 bases). Germline CDR1 is SGHNT and CDR2 is YYREEE (reference sequence). CDR3 length: 11 amino acids. V dropped 4 bases and J dropped 6 bases, with 6 bases sitting between them. The CDR3 DNA reads as TGTGCCAGCAGCCCGGGGGATACGCAGTATTTT. This gives the protein CASSPGDTQYF.

The sample holds a few counts of this clone. The genes are TRBV5-4 and TRBJ2-7, with D possibly matching TRBD1 (5 bases). CDR3 length equals 14 residues. Germline V gene lookup returns CDR1 SGHNT and CDR2 YYREEE (reference sequence). The ends were cut back, 4 bases at V and 1 base at J, with 12 bases in the middle. The chain's CDR3 is CASSLQDRSYEQYF. The CDR3 nucleotides read TGTGCCAGCAGCCTACAGGACCGGTCCTACGAGCAGTACTTC.

This sequence joins TRBV7-8 and TRBJ1-1; tentatively, D is TRBD1 (5 bases). The V end lost 5 bases, the J end lost 7 bases, and 14 bases lay between the germline ends. Looked up from germline, CDR1 is SGHVS and CDR2 is FQNEAQ. The CDR3 consists of 13 residues. CDR3 DNA: TGTGCCAGCAGCGCCGAACGGGGGAATGAAGCTTTCTTT. Encoded protein: CASSAERGNEAFF.

This chain links TRBV30 with TRBJ2-3; D might be TRBD2 (7 bases). CDR1 is GTSNPN, CDR2 SVGIG, per germline (reference sequence). The CDR3 totals 15 residues. Deletions cut 4 bases from V and 6 bases from J, with 20 bases between. The CDR3 sequence is CAWMARGGAADTQYF. CDR3 bases: TGTGCCTGGATGGCTAGAGGGGGGGCAGCCGATACGCAGTATTTT.